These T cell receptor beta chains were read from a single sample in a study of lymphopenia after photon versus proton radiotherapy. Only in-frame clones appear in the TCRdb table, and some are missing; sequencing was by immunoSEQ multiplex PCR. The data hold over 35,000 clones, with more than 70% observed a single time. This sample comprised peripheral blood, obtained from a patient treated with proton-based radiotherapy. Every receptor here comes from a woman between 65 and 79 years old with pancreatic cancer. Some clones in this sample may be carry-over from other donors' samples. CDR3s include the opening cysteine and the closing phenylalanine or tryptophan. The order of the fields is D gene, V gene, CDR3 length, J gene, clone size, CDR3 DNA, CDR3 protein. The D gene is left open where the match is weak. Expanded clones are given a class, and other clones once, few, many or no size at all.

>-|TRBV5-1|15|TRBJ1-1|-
TGCGCCAGCAGCTTGTTCACAGACATGAACACTGAAGCTTTCTTT
CASSLFTDMNTEAFF
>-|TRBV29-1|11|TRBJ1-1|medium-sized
TGCAGTGGGGAAGTGAACACTGAAGCTTTCTTT
CSGEVNTEAFF
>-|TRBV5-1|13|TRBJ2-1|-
TGCGCCAGCAGGCCCTATACCGAATATGAGCAGTTCTTC
CASRPYTEYEQFF
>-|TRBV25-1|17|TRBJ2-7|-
TGTGCCAGCACCCCTTCCGGGGGGGGACAGGGCGGAAACGAGCAGTACTTC
CASTPSGGGQGGNEQYF
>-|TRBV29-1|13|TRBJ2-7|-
TGCAGCGTTGTGGCGGGAAACGCCTACGAGCAGTACTTC
CSVVAGNAYEQYF
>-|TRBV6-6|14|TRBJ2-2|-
TGTGCCACCCATTCGGATCCGAGAACCGGGGAGCTGTTTTTT
CATHSDPRTGELFF
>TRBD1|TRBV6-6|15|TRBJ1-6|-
TGTGCCAGCAGAGGTACTCGGGACAGGCCTCTACGCCTCCACTTT
CASRGTRDRPLRLHF
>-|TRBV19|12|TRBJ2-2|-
TGTGCCAGTAGTGTGAACACCGGGGAGCTGTTTTTT
CASSVNTGELFF
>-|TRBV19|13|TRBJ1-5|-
TGTGCCAGTAGACTCTCGGGTTATCAGCCCCAGCATTTT
CASRLSGYQPQHF
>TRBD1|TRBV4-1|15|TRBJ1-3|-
TGCGCCAGCAGCCAGGGACAGGGGCCTGGAAACACCATATATTTT
CASSQGQGPGNTIYF
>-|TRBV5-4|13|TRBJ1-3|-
TGTGCCAGCAGCTTGGCTTCGGGGAACACCATATATTTT
CASSLASGNTIYF
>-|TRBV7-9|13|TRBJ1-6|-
TGTGCCAGCAGCGCGAGTCAAGATTCACCCCTCCACTTT
CASSASQDSPLHF
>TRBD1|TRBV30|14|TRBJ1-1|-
TGTGCCTGGAGGACAGGGAGTTGGAACACTGAAGCTTTCTTT
CAWRTGSWNTEAFF
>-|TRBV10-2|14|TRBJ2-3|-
TGCGCCAGCAGTGAGGGACACGGCACAGATACGCAGTATTTT
CASSEGHGTDTQYF
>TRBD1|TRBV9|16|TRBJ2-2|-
TGTGCCAGCAGGCCCGGACAGGGAAGTGGCACCGGGGAGCTGTTTTTT
CASRPGQGSGTGELFF
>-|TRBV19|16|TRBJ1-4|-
TGTGCCAGTAGTCGGAACACAGGCAGACGGGAGAAAAAACTGTTTTTT
CASSRNTGRREKKLFF
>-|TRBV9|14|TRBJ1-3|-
TGTGCCAGCAGCCCCCAGGGAGACGGAAACACCATATATTTT
CASSPQGDGNTIYF
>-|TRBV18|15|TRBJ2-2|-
TGTGCCAGCTCACCGCGGACGGGTAACACCGGGGAGCTGTTTTTT
CASSPRTGNTGELFF
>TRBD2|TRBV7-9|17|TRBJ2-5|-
TGTGCCAGCAGCTCGGACGCAGCGGGAGGGGGACAAGAGACCCAGTACTTC
CASSSDAAGGGQETQYF